The T cell receptor (beta chain) under discussion was sequenced for a study of T-cell reconstitution after alpha-beta-depleted transplantation in children. Preparation of the TCRbeta library used unique molecular identifiers. TCRdb analysed the PCR reads with MiXCR anew, one entry per CDR3 protein. The sample contains a few hundred thousand distinct CDR3 sequences, around 20% of which appear only once. Trimming at V came to 3 bases and at J to 0 bases, leaving 4 bases not matched to a gene. The length of the CDR3 is 16 residues. Per the germline V gene, CDR1 is SEHNR and CDR2 is FQNEAQ (reference sequence). This clonotype was counted between two and nine times.

This TCR derives from a human donor who donated a stem cell graft to a child with acute myeloid leukemia. The chain is built from TRBV7-9 and TRBJ2-5; 10 bases map to TRBD2. Specimen: PBMCs from the stem cell graft donor, collected from the stem cell graft. CDR3 sequence reads: CASSLGTSEYQETQYF. CDR3 bases: TGTGCCAGCAGCTTGGGGACTAGCGAGTACCAAGAGACCCAGTACTTC.